The clone carrying this T cell receptor (beta chain) was seen ten or more times. The record originates from a study of human T cells and chemical hapten exposure. The CDR3 loop spans 14 amino acids. V lost 5 bases, J lost 1 base, and 4 bases stayed unmatched. Germline values: CDR1 DFQATT, CDR2 SNEGSKA (reference sequence). Stated time point: patch test 1, 2 weeks after DPC sensitization. Treatment noted: therapeutic diphenylcyclopropenone sensitization with weekly scalp DPC. In the original analysis: The number of TCRs in each sample had a median of approximately 90,000 and spanned about 23,224 to 690,600. A single record per CDR3 protein comes from TCRdb applying MiXCR to the RACE reads. TCRdb's processing, not the authors' own work, is the source of the V and J calls. The sample lists around 340,000 distinct CDR3 sequences, about 7% occurring once.

J is TRBJ1-3 and V is TRBV20-1; 8 positions match TRBD1. This material consisted of whole blood, taken in connection with sensitization to the hapten diphenylcyclopropenone (DPC). The sequence was collected from a woman under 30 with alopecia areata. Some clones in this sample may be carry-over from other donors' samples. CDR3 in DNA: TGCAGTGCTCCGGACAGGGTGTCTGGAAACACCATATATTTT. It is translated as CSAPDRVSGNTIYF.